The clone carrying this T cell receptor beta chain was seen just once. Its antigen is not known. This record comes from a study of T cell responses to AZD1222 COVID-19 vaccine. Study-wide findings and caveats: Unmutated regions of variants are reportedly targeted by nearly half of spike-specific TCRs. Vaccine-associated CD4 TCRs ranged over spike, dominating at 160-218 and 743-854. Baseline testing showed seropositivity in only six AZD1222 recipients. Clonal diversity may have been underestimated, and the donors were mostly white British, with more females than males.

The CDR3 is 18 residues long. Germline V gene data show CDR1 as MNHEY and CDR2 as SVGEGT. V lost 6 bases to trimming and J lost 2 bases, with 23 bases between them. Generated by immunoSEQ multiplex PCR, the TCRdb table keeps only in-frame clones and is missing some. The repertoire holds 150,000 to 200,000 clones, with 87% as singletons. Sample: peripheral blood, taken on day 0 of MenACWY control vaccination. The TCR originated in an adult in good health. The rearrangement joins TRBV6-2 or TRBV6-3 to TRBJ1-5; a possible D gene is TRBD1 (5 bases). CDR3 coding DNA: TGTGCCAGCAGCACACGGGGGGGAACAGCGATGGGCAATCAGCCCCAGCATTTT. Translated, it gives CASSTRGGTAMGNQPQHF.